The following is a T cell receptor beta chain sequence with its context. The record originates from a study of blood T cell repertoires in COVID-19. The V gene's germline CDR1 is SQVTM and CDR2 ANQGSEA. CDR3 length equals 11 residues. The V and J ends lost 5 bases and 7 bases respectively, with 11 bases between them. TCRdb's copy holds only in-frame clones and misses some; the assay was immunoSEQ multiplex PCR. Here the sample spans 110,000 to 150,000 clones, 75% to 85% being singletons. This clonotype was obtained from a woman in her forties or fifties with acute or convalescent COVID-19. The chain links TRBV29-1 to TRBJ1-1; no definite D call. The sequencing input was peripheral blood. Here the CDR3 DNA reads TGCAGCGTTAGCCGCCCCGGTGAAGCTTTCTTT. This gives the protein CSVSRPGEAFF. The whole variable domain, filled in from reference TRBV29-1 and TRBJ1-1, reads SAVISQKPSRDICQRGTSLTIQCQVDSQVTMMFWYRQQPGQSLTLIATANQGSEATYESGFVIDKFPISRPNLTFSTLTVSNMSPEDSSIYLCSVSRPGEAFFGQGTRLTVV.